The present TCR beta chain was sequenced within a study of OX40 agonist ivuxolimab in advanced cancers. Study details: Patient treatment consisted of intravenous ivuxolimab administration every 2 weeks at 0.01 to 10 mg/kg. Findings of the study overall: There were, on average, more expanded clones in CD8+ T cells than in CD4+.

The CDR3 consists of 17 residues. Germline loops: CDR1 SGHVS, CDR2 FQNEAQ. J was trimmed by 4 bases and V by 3 bases; bases with no gene match: 10. The data were produced by immunoSEQ multiplex PCR, yet TCRdb's version contains in-frame clones alone and is incomplete. The repertoire consists of more than 9,000 clones, with 78% occurring once and the leading ten covering approximately 20%. This clone was picked up a small number of times. Its specificity is unknown. The chain uses TRBV7-8 and TRBJ2-1; 9 positions match TRBD1. The sequencing here drew on CD4+ or CD8+ T cells sorted from blood, taken in a trial of the OX40 agonist ivuxolimab. This TCR derives from an adult with an advanced solid tumor such as melanoma, head and neck, liver or kidney cancer. The CDR3 DNA sequence: TGTGCCAGCAGCTTCCGCCTCCCTGGGACAGGGTACAATGAGCAGTTCTTC. This gives the protein CASSFRLPGTGYNEQFF.